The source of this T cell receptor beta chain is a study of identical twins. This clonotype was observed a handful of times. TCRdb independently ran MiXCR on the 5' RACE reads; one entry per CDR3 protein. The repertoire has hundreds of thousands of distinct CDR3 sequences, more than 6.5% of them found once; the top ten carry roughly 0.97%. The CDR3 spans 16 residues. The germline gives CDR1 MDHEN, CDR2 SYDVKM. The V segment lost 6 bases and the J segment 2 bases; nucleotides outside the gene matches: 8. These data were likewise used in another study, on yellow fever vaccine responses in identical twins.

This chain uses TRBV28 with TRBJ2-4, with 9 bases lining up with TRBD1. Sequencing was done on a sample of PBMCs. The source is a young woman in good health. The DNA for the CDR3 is TGTGCCAGCAGAACAGAGGGACAGGGTACCAAAAACATTCAGTACTTC. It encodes CASRTEGQGTKNIQYF.